This T cell receptor beta chain was profiled in a study of OX40 agonist ivuxolimab in advanced cancers. Regarding the study in general: Ivuxolimab, which targeted the costimulatory receptor OX40 (CD134), was an agonistic, fully human IgG2 monoclonal antibody. In the dose-escalation cohort, approximately 82% of patients were male, and the mean age was about 55 years, with a range of about 23 to 85. Peripheral TCRbeta sequencing was intended to test whether TCR sequence diversity was altered and clonal T-cell expansion was caused by ivuxolimab. Intravenous ivuxolimab was administered to patients every 2 weeks at six dose levels: 0.01, 0.1, 0.3, 1.5, 3 and 10 mg/kg. Three dose-escalation patients achieved partial responses, one with hepatocellular carcinoma and two with cutaneous melanoma. The paper reports the monotherapy dose-escalation portion (N of about 47 patients) of the phase I ivuxolimab trial. Patients were allowed to have had prior anti-PD-1, anti-PD-L1 or anti-CTLA-4 therapy, and approximately 40% of the dose-escalation patients had been treated with checkpoint inhibitors. Of the roughly 54 dose-escalation patients, hepatocellular carcinoma was present in roughly 19, melanoma in approximately 15, renal cell carcinoma in 9 and head and neck cancer in 9. The study at large found these results: The antigen specificity of the peripheral T cells that underwent clonal expansion was not determined. After ivuxolimab, more expanded clones were found on average in CD8+ T cells than in CD4+ T cells. Low levels of normalized T-cell clonal expansion were also shown by some nonresponding patients. Partial responders in the 0.1-3.0 mg/kg groups had among the lowest normalized peripheral clonal expansion, especially among CD8+ T cells. Clonal expansion of both CD4+ and CD8+ blood T cells was observed from baseline to week 6 at doses 0.1 to 3.0 mg/kg.

As regards this clone: It has no known antigen specificity. Per-base quality was not reported, and no clone a single base away is much larger than it.

The trial excluded patients who had a history of autoimmune disease or who were on systemic immunosuppression. In every dose cohort, peripheral blood was drawn for TCR sequencing at baseline, cycle 4 day 1, and cycle 7 day 1. The samples were taken from a phase I, first-in-human, multicenter, open-label dose-escalation trial of ivuxolimab. Adults with locally advanced or metastatic head and neck squamous cell, hepatocellular, melanoma or renal cell carcinoma were enrolled in the trial. Before TCR sequencing, CD4+ T cells and CD8+ T cells were sorted from peripheral blood as separate populations. Genomic DNA was isolated from the sorted cells so that the TCRbeta CDR3 region could be sequenced. The immunoSEQ Assay was used to sequence the TCRbeta CDR3 regions. What TCRdb holds here is the immuneACCESS table cut down to in-frame rearrangements. Part of the clones is not present; checked against another copy, under half of the missing clones reflect an unresolved V gene, and the others are unexplained. This sample has around 69,000 clones in its table, and around 84% of those were observed once. The ten most abundant clones make up around 1.5% of the sample.

At the junction V is shortened by 2 bases and J by 7 bases, with 5 bases in between. As encoded in the germline V gene (reference sequence), CDR1 is MNHNY while CDR2 is SVGAGI. From the cysteine up to the phenylalanine, the CDR3 has a length of 12 residues. Of the read, only the CDR3 DNA is kept; its 36 bases are in frame from base 1. This chain is built from TRBV6-6 and TRBJ2-2; no D segment can be confidently identified. The source of this sequence is an adult with an advanced solid tumor such as melanoma, head and neck, liver or kidney cancer. The sample in question was CD4+ or CD8+ T cells sorted from blood, obtained in a trial of the OX40 agonist ivuxolimab. The CDR3 is CASSYTNGELFF. The nucleotide sequence is given as TGTGCCAGCAGTTACACCAACGGGGAGCTGTTTTTT.